This TCR beta chain was identified during a study of a mutant IDH1 vaccine in newly diagnosed glioma. Study details: Patients had received radiotherapy, temozolomide, or both previously, most receiving both.

Time point specified: baseline, week 1 (first vaccination visit). Indicated treatment: pre-vaccination baseline after standard-of-care therapy. Tumors from donors were new WHO grade 3 or 4 IDH1-mutant astrocytomas with ATRX loss. Points from the study as a whole: Pseudoprogression appears to have had no connection to changes in top peripheral T cell clonotypes. The study observed vaccine-induced immune responses in about 93% of patients.

Germline V gives CDR1 KGHSH, CDR2 LQKENI. J was trimmed by 9 bases and V by 4 bases; bases with no gene match: 7. The CDR3 is 14 amino acids. Only in-frame clones appear in the TCRdb table, and some are missing; sequencing was by immunoSEQ multiplex PCR. The repertoire has 45,000 to 55,000 clones, roughly 88% of them found once; the top ten carry less than 3%. In the case of this clone: No antigen is known for it.

Material: PBMCs, obtained from a glioma patient treated with radiotherapy, temozolomide or both. This chain joins TRBV18 and TRBJ2-1, with 9 positions matching TRBD2. The source is a man between 35 and 55 years old with glioma. The CDR3 coding sequence is TGTGCCAGCTCACTCGGGACTAGCAGAATTGAGCAGTTCTTC. Its translation: CASSLGTSRIEQFF.